Shown below are 17 T cell receptor beta chains from a single sample sequenced in a study of OX40 agonist ivuxolimab in advanced cancers. Data came from immunoSEQ multiplex PCR; TCRdb stores just in-frame clones and leaves some out. The sample carries about 79,000 clones, 80% to 95% recorded once. This material consisted of CD4+ or CD8+ T cells sorted from blood, taken in a trial of the OX40 agonist ivuxolimab. Every receptor here comes from an adult with an advanced solid tumor such as melanoma, head and neck, liver or kidney cancer.

V is TRBV7-9 and J is TRBJ1-1, with 12 bases lining up with TRBD1. The CDR3 length is 16 residues. V lost 4 bases and J lost 6; bases outside the gene matches: 9. The germline V gene encodes CDR1 SEHNR and CDR2 FQNEAQ (reference sequence). The CDR3 loop is CASSWGTGGLFPEAFF. The CDR3 DNA reads as TGTGCCAGCAGCTGGGGGACAGGGGGCTTATTTCCTGAAGCTTTCTTT.

Worth noting for this clone: An end of the junction differs from the germline gene, which may be a read error. J is TRBJ2-1 and V is TRBV7-7; a possible D gene is TRBD1 (6 bases). The V gene's germline CDR1 is SSHAT and CDR2 FNYEAQ (reference sequence). CDR3 size: 18 residues. DNA of the CDR3: TGTGCTAGCAGCTTTTCGTTGACCGGACAGAAGATTGACAATGAGCAGTTCTTC. Protein sequence: CASSFSLTGQKIDNEQFF.

In its sample, this clone was seen a few times. The genes are TRBV6-5 and TRBJ1-2; 7 nucleotides line up with TRBD1. This CDR3 comprises 13 residues. In germline, CDR1 is MNHEY, CDR2 SVGAGI. V shed 6 bases, J shed 4 bases, and the junction held 5 bases outside the gene matches. The CDR3 sequence: CASRAGGGYGYTF. CDR3 nucleotides: TGTGCCAGCAGGGCAGGGGGTGGCTATGGCTACACCTTC.

In regard to this clone: A read error may produce the germline difference seen at one junction end. The chain couples TRBV7-7 to TRBJ1-1; D is perhaps TRBD1 (5 bases). CDR1 SSHAT and CDR2 FNYEAQ come from the germline V gene (reference sequence). The CDR3 totals 16 residues. This chain's CDR3 is CASSPRPPGAGSEAFF. In nucleotides, the CDR3 is TGTGCTAGCAGCCCACGGCCACCCGGGGCGGGGTCTGAAGCTTTCTTT.

The chain combines TRBV16 with TRBJ1-4; 8 nucleotides line up with TRBD1. In germline, CDR1 is KGHSY, CDR2 FQNENV. The CDR3 runs to 17 residues. V lost 2 bases, J lost 6 bases, and 11 bases stayed unmatched. The DNA for the CDR3 is TGTGCCAGCAGCCAAAAAGGTCTCGGGACAGGACATGAAAAACTGTTTTTT. Translating gives CASSQKGLGTGHEKLFF.

CDR3 amino acids: CASSQVLGQLMEQYF. The CDR3 coding sequence is TGTGCCAGCAGCCAAGTCTTAGGACAGCTAATGGAGCAGTACTTC. The chain is built from TRBV14 and TRBJ2-7, with a tentative D call TRBD1 (6 bases). The germline CDR1 and CDR2 sequences are SGHDN and FVKESK. This CDR3 is built from 15 residues. V lost 1 base and J lost 7, with 17 bases in between.

The chain couples TRBV5-1 to TRBJ1-2, with 10 bases lining up with TRBD1. Germline values: CDR1 SGHRS, CDR2 YFSETQ. J gave up 4 bases and V 3 bases, and 9 bases lay outside the gene matches. This CDR3 is built from 16 residues. This CDR3 reads CASSYTFGQGGYGYTF. The CDR3 DNA reads as TGCGCCAGCAGCTATACTTTCGGACAGGGGGGCTATGGCTACACCTTC.

The V gene is TRBV27, the J gene TRBJ2-7; D may be TRBD1 or TRBD2 (5 bases each). This CDR3 is 12 amino acids long. V lost 6 bases to trimming and J lost 6 bases, with 12 bases between them. Germline V CDR1 and CDR2: MNHEY, SMNVEV (reference sequence). The CDR3 sequence: CASSLGTGEQYF. The CDR3 DNA sequence: TGTGCCAGCAGCCTCGGGACGGGCGAGCAGTACTTC.

This clone was seen a single time. The DNA for the CDR3 is TGTGCCAGCAGCCGCAGGGGCTACGAACAAAACTATGGCTACACCTTC. It translates to CASSRRGYEQNYGYTF. The chain is built from TRBV27 and TRBJ1-2; tentatively, D is TRBD1 (6 bases). CDR1 MNHEY and CDR2 SMNVEV come from the germline V gene (reference sequence). CDR3 length: 16 amino acids. Trimming removed 6 bases at V and 2 bases at J, with 19 bases between.

This clone turned up a few times. The V call is TRBV7-9, the J call TRBJ1-1; TRBD1 matches at 7 bases. This CDR3 has 14 residues. Losses at the gene ends were 3 bases for V and 1 base for J; bases not matched to a gene: 2. Per the germline V gene, CDR1 is SEHNR and CDR2 is FQNEAQ (reference sequence). CDR3 in amino acids: CASSFDRENTEAFF. The DNA of the CDR3 is TGTGCCAGCAGCTTCGACAGGGAGAACACTGAAGCTTTCTTT.

V and J are TRBV11-2 and TRBJ2-7; a weak D match, TRBD1 (6 bases). V lost 5 bases and J lost 0, with 11 bases in between. The germline gives CDR1 SGHAT, CDR2 FQNNGV. The CDR3 runs to 14 residues. The CDR3 bases are TGTGCCAGCAGCCGGGGACAATTCTCCTACGAGCAGTACTTC. Translation: CASSRGQFSYEQYF.

The genes are TRBV28 and TRBJ2-7, with 9 bases lining up with TRBD1. V lost 4 bases to trimming and J lost 3 bases; unmatched junction nucleotides: 10. The CDR3 is made up of 16 amino acids. Germline lookup yields CDR1 MDHEN and CDR2 SYDVKM. The CDR3 sequence: CASSSPGQGIIYEQYF. The DNA for the CDR3 is TGTGCCAGCAGTTCTCCCGGACAGGGGATTATCTACGAGCAGTACTTC.

The chain couples TRBV30 to TRBJ1-1, with 7 bases that match TRBD1. Germline CDR1 GTSNPN, CDR2 SVGIG (reference sequence). The V segment lost 2 bases and the J segment 5 bases; nucleotides outside the gene matches: 5. CDR3 length equals 13 residues. The DNA for the CDR3 is TGTGCCTGGAGTTATATACAGGGGACTGAAGCTTTCTTT. Its translation is CAWSYIQGTEAFF.

CDR3 region: CASRGQGNLVEQYF. For the CDR3, the DNA is TGTGCCAGCAGGGGACAGGGTAACCTGGTCGAGCAGTACTTC. The V and J genes are TRBV2 and TRBJ2-7, with 9 bases fitting TRBD1. In germline, CDR1 is SNHLY, CDR2 FYNNEI. The V gene end was trimmed by 6 bases and the J gene end by 6 bases; junction bases not matched to a gene: 9. This CDR3 is 14 amino acids long.

J is TRBJ2-7 and V is TRBV5-1; TRBD1 matches 8 bases. Trimming removed 3 bases from V and 6 bases from J; junction bases left unmatched: 11. The CDR3 extends over 15 amino acids. Per germline, CDR1 SGHRS and CDR2 YFSETQ. The DNA for the CDR3 is TGCGCCAGCAGCTCAAAGCAGGGGGCCTATAGCGAGCAGTACTTC. Its translation is CASSSKQGAYSEQYF. Filled out from reference TRBV5-1 and TRBJ2-7, the complete variable domain reads KAGVTQTPRYLIKTRGQQVTLSCSPISGHRSVSWYQQTPGQGLQFLFEYFSETQRNKGNFPGRFSGRQFSNSRSEMNVSTLELGDSALYLCASSSKQGAYSEQYFGPGTRLTVT.

The rearrangement joins TRBV15 to TRBJ2-7, with 12 positions matching TRBD1. V was clipped by 1 base and J by 7 bases; unmatched bases: 14. Per the germline V gene, CDR1 is LNHNV and CDR2 is YYDKDF (reference sequence). The CDR3 is 18 amino acids. CDR3: CATSRGLGQGAIGKEQYF. The CDR3, as DNA: TGTGCCACCAGCAGAGGACTGGGACAGGGGGCTATCGGGAAGGAGCAGTACTTC.

The chain has TRBV28 and TRBJ2-7, with 9 bases that match TRBD2. Germline-derived CDR1 and CDR2 are MDHEN and SYDVKM. J gave up 0 bases and V 5 bases, and 8 bases lay outside the gene matches. The CDR3 has 16 residues. DNA for the CDR3: TGTGCCAGCAGTGCCCCCAGCGGGAGGTTCTCCTACGAGCAGTACTTC. As protein: CASSAPSGRFSYEQYF.